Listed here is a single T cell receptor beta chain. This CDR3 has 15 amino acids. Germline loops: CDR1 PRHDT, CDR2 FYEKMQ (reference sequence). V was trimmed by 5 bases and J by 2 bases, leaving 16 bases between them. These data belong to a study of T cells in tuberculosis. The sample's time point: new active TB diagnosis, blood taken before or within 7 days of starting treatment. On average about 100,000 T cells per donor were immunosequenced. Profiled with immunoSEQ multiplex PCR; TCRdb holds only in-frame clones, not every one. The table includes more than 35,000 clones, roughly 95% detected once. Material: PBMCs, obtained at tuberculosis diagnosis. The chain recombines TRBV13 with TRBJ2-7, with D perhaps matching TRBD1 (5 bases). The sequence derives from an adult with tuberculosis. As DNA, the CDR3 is TGTGCCAGCAGCCCTCGGACACGGGCGGCCTACGAGCAGTACTTC. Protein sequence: CASSPRTRAAYEQYF.